These 21 T cell receptor beta chains came from one sample sequenced in a study of radiation and T cells in renal cell carcinoma. Libraries were prepared by immunoSEQ multiplex PCR; TCRdb keeps only in-frame clonotypes and omits some of them. This table has tens of thousands of clones, 58% appearing once. The treatment denotes: treatment-naive control, cytoreductive nephrectomy. The sample consisted of tumor tissue, taken from a patient whose treatment was nephrectomy without radiotherapy. Every receptor here comes from a man aged 35-49 years with renal cell carcinoma.

This clone showed up just a few times. The chain couples TRBV5-1 to TRBJ2-1, with 12 bases identical to TRBD2. The V and J ends lost 0 bases and 0 bases, in that order; junction bases with no gene match: 7. This CDR3 has 19 residues. CDR1 is SGHRS, CDR2 YFSETQ, per germline. This chain's CDR3 is CASSLDLAGGPGSYNEQFF. Written as DNA, the CDR3 is TGCGCCAGCAGCTTGGATCTAGCGGGAGGGCCGGGCTCCTACAATGAGCAGTTCTTC.

This clone was detected once. V gene TRBV18 combines with J gene TRBJ1-4, with D possibly being TRBD1 (5 bases). There are 13 residues in the CDR3. Germline V gene data show CDR1 as KGHSH and CDR2 as LQKENI. The germline V and J ends were trimmed by 8 bases and 3 bases, with 10 bases remaining between them. The chain's CDR3 is CASRQSPNEKLFF. In DNA, the CDR3 is TGTGCCAGCCGACAGAGTCCTAATGAAAAACTGTTTTTT.

This chain joins TRBV6-4 and TRBJ2-3; 8 nucleotides align to TRBD2. Losses at the gene ends were 2 bases for V and 8 bases for J; bases not matched to a gene: 9. The germline CDR1 and CDR2 sequences are MRHNA and SNTAGT. CDR3 length: 15 residues. This chain's CDR3 is CASSDHSGGRRTQYF. CDR3 nucleotide sequence: TGTGCCAGCAGTGACCACAGCGGGGGCCGCCGTACGCAGTATTTT.

This clone was counted only a few times. The chain has TRBV6-1 and TRBJ1-5; 7 bases are shared with TRBD1. Germline assignment: CDR1 MNHNS and CDR2 SASEGT. With V trimmed by 7 bases and J by 1 base, 7 bases remained unmatched. The CDR3 is 15 residues long. CDR3 sequence reads: CASNPTGRSNQPQHF. As DNA, the CDR3 is TGTGCCAGCAACCCGACAGGGCGAAGCAATCAGCCCCAGCATTTT.

The sample holds a few counts of this clone. V usage is TRBV28 and J usage is TRBJ2-2; 8 bases agree with TRBD1. Germline CDR1 MDHEN, CDR2 SYDVKM. This CDR3 comprises 15 residues. The V segment lost 4 bases and the J segment 7 bases; nucleotides outside the gene matches: 8. The CDR3 region has the DNA TGTGCCAGCAGTTCAGCGACAGGGGAAGACGGGGAGCTGTTTTTT. This encodes CASSSATGEDGELFF.

The chain uses TRBV28 and TRBJ2-7, with 7 bases fitting TRBD1. The CDR3 length is 15 residues. Germline values: CDR1 MDHEN, CDR2 SYDVKM. V lost 4 bases, J lost 0 bases, and 6 bases stayed unmatched. DNA of the CDR3: TGTGCCAGCAGTTCGATACAGGGGACCTCCTACGAGCAGTACTTC. Its translation is CASSSIQGTSYEQYF.

The rearrangement joins TRBV5-4 to TRBJ2-7, with D uncertain. V shed 4 bases and J shed 4 bases, with 15 bases lying between them. CDR3 length equals 14 residues. CDR1 is SGHNT and CDR2 is YYREEE in the germline V gene (reference sequence). CDR3: CASSPLTRWYEQYF. The CDR3, as DNA: TGTGCCAGCAGCCCTTTGACCAGGTGGTACGAGCAGTACTTC.

CDR3 nucleotide sequence: TGTGCCAGCAGCTTGGACGGGATGAACACCGGGGAGCTGTTTTTT. This codes for CASSLDGMNTGELFF. This rearrangement joins TRBV9 to TRBJ2-2, with D perhaps matching TRBD2 (5 bases). The CDR3 is 15 residues long. Looked up from germline, CDR1 is SGDLS and CDR2 is YYNGEE. The V gene lost 4 bases and the J gene lost 1 base, with 11 bases spanning the gap.

The genes are TRBV6-5 and TRBJ2-6; the match to TRBD2 covers 11 bases. The germline gives CDR1 MNHEY, CDR2 SVGAGI. Germline trimming cut 11 bases from V and 0 bases from J; bases unmatched to any gene: 3. The CDR3 is 15 residues long. This chain's CDR3 is CAVSGGASGANVLTF. The CDR3 DNA sequence: TGTGCCGTTAGCGGGGGGGCCTCTGGGGCCAACGTCCTGACTTTC.

The V call is TRBV6-1, the J call TRBJ2-1, with 10 bases that match TRBD2. In germline, CDR1 is MNHNS, CDR2 SASEGT. Trimming removed 5 bases from V and 6 bases from J; junction bases left unmatched: 4. The CDR3 spans 14 residues. CDR3 nucleotide sequence: TGTGCCAGCAGTTCGGGACTAGCGACCAATGAGCAGTTCTTC. Residues: CASSSGLATNEQFF.

This clone is termed medium-sized (0.01 to 0.1%). CDR3: CASSLSSGPVTNYGYTF. Here the CDR3 DNA reads TGTGCCAGCAGTTTATCGTCCGGTCCTGTAACTAACTATGGCTACACCTTC. The genes are TRBV27 and TRBJ1-2; D is undetermined. Trimming removed 0 bases from V and 0 bases from J, with 14 bases in between. CDR1 and CDR2 (germline): MNHEY, SMNVEV (reference sequence). This CDR3 region has 17 residues.

The gene calls are TRBV2 and TRBJ2-3; TRBD1 aligns across 10 bases. The germline V gene encodes CDR1 SNHLY and CDR2 FYNNEI. V was clipped by 5 bases and J by 1 base; unmatched bases: 6. The CDR3 has 16 residues. CDR3 DNA: TGTGCCAGCAGTACGGACAGGGGGTTCGGCACAGATACGCAGTATTTT. This translates into CASSTDRGFGTDTQYF.

This clone was observed at least ten times. The V call is TRBV5-1, the J call TRBJ2-2; TRBD1 agrees at 7 bases. This CDR3 is built from 15 residues. Looked up from germline, CDR1 is SGHRS and CDR2 is YFSETQ. Germline trimming cut 7 bases from V and 0 bases from J; bases unmatched to any gene: 6. The CDR3 region is CASYRDSANTGELFF. In DNA form, the CDR3 reads TGCGCCAGCTACCGGGACAGCGCGAACACCGGGGAGCTGTTTTTT.

This chain joins TRBV6-4 and TRBJ1-1; D ambiguous. V lost 0 bases to trimming and J lost 5 bases, with 7 bases between them. The CDR3 consists of 13 residues. Germline loops: CDR1 MRHNA, CDR2 SNTAGT. This chain's CDR3 is CASSDSPGTEAFF. The CDR3 nucleotides are TGTGCCAGCAGTGACTCCCCCGGGACTGAAGCTTTCTTT.

Worth noting for this clone: Its ends do not fully match the called genes, so a read error is possible. The chain combines TRBV6-1 with TRBJ1-4; D possibly corresponds to TRBD1 (5 bases). Germline V gives CDR1 MNHNS, CDR2 SASEGT. The CDR3 contains 14 residues. CDR3 DNA: TGTGCCAGCAGTAACCAGGGAACTAATGAAAAGCTGTTTTTT. Translating gives CASSNQGTNEKLFF.

CDR3 sequence: CASRELADKQFF. In nucleotides, the CDR3 is TGTGCCAGCAGGGAACTAGCGGACAAGCAGTTCTTC. V gene TRBV25-1 combines with J gene TRBJ2-1; 8 bases line up with TRBD2. The CDR3 is 12 residues long. The V gene's germline CDR1 is MGHDK and CDR2 SYGVNS. V lost 6 bases to trimming and J lost 11 bases; unmatched junction nucleotides: 6.

The J gene is TRBJ2-2, the V gene TRBV6-4; 8 bases agree with TRBD1. Trimming at V came to 4 bases and at J to 3 bases, leaving 1 base not matched to a gene. Germline CDR1 reads MRHNA; CDR2 reads SNTAGT. CDR3 size: 14 residues. The CDR3 loop reads CASSVQGDTGELFF. The CDR3, as DNA: TGTGCCAGCAGTGTACAGGGGGACACCGGGGAGCTGTTTTTT.

The chain couples TRBV6-5 to TRBJ1-5; 11 bases are shared with TRBD1. Germline V gene data show CDR1 as MNHEY and CDR2 as SVGAGI. The CDR3 is made up of 15 amino acids. V trimming: 5 bases; J trimming: 4 bases; junction bases outside the gene matches: 4. CDR3 residues: CASSRDRGWNQPQHF. CDR3 nucleotide sequence: TGTGCCAGCAGTCGGGACAGGGGGTGGAATCAGCCCCAGCATTTT.

This clone was observed a handful of times. CDR3 in DNA: TGTGCCAGCAGTTTACCCCACAGGACCTACAATGAGCAGTTCTTC. It codes for CASSLPHRTYNEQFF. The chain links TRBV28 to TRBJ2-1, with D possibly TRBD1 on 5 matching bases. V lost 2 bases, J lost 2 bases, and 10 bases lay in between. The CDR3 is made up of 15 amino acids. The germline V gene encodes CDR1 MDHEN and CDR2 SYDVKM. The variable domain in full, with the rest retrieved from reference TRBV28 and TRBJ2-1, is DVKVTQSSRYLVKRTGEKVFLECVQDMDHENMFWYRQDPGLGLRLIYFSYDVKMKEKGDIPEGYSVSREKKERFSLILESASTNQTSMYLCASSLPHRTYNEQFFGPGTRLTVL.

The CDR3 here is CASSPGLEETQYF. The CDR3, as DNA: TGTGCCAGCAGCCCCGGACTTGAAGAGACCCAGTACTTC. The gene calls are TRBV5-6 and TRBJ2-5, with D possibly TRBD2 on 5 matching bases. Germline V gene sequence: CDR1 SGHDT, CDR2 YYEEEE. CDR3 length: 13 amino acids. Trimming removed 4 bases from V and 3 bases from J, with 10 bases in between.

This clone was found a few times. CDR3 nucleotides: TGCGCCAGCAGTGGGACTAGCGGGAGCATCGGGGAGCTGTTTTTT. Translation: CASSGTSGSIGELFF. The gene calls are TRBV5-1 and TRBJ2-2; 14 bases map to TRBD2. The germline CDR1 and CDR2 sequences are SGHRS and YFSETQ. V was clipped by 5 bases and J by 7 bases; unmatched bases: 4. The CDR3 spans 15 residues.